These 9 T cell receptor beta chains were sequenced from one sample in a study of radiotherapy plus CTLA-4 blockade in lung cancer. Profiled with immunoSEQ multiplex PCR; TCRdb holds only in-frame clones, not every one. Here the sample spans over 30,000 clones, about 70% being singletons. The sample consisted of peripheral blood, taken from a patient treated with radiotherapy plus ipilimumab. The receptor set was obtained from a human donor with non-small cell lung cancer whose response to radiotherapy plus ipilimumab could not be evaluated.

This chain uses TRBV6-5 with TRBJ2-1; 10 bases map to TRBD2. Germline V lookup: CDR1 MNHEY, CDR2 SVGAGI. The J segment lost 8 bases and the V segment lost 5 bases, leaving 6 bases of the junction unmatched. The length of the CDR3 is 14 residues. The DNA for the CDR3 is TGTGCCAGCAGTGTTGGTAGCGGGAGGTATGAGCAGTTCTTC. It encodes CASSVGSGRYEQFF.

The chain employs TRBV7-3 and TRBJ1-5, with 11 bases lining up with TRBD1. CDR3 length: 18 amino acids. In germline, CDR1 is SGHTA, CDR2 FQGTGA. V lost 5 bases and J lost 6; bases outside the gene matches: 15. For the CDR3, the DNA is TGTGCCAGCAGCCCAACCGGGACAGGGGGAAAAAAGGGTCAGCCCCAGCATTTT. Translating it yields CASSPTGTGGKKGQPQHF.

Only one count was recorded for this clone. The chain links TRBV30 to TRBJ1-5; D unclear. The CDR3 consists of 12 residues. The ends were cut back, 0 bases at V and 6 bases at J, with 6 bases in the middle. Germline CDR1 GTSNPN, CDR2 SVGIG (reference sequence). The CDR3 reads CAWSVLSQPQHF. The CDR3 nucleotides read TGTGCCTGGAGTGTATTATCTCAGCCCCAGCATTTT.

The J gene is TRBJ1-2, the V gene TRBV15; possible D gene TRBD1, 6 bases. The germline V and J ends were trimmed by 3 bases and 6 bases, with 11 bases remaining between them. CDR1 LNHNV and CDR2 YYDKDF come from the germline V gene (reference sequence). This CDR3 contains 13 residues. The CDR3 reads CATSRAQGHGYTF. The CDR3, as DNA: TGTGCCACCAGCAGGGCACAGGGCCATGGCTACACCTTC.

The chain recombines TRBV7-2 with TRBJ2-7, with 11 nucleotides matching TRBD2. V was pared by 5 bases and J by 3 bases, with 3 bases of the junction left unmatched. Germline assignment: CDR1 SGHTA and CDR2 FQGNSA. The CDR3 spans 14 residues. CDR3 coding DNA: TGTGCCAGCAGCCACGGGACTAGCGGCTACGAGCAGTACTTC. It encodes CASSHGTSGYEQYF.

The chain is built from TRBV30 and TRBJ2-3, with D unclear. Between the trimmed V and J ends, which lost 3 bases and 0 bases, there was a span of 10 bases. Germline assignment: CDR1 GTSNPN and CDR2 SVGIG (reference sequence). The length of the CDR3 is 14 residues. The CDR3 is CAWREKLSTDTQYF. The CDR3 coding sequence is TGTGCCTGGAGGGAGAAGTTAAGCACAGATACGCAGTATTTT.

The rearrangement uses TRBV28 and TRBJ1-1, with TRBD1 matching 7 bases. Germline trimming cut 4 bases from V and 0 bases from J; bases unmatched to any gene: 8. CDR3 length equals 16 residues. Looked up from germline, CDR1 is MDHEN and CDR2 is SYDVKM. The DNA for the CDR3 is TGTGCCAGCAGTTCCGGATGGACAGGCTTGAACACTGAAGCTTTCTTT. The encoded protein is CASSSGWTGLNTEAFF.

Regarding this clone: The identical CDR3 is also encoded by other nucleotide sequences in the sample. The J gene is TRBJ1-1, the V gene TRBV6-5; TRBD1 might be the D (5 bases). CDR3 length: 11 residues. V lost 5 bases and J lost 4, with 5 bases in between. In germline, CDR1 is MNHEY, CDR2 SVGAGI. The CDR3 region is CASSQGTEAFF. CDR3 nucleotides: TGTGCCAGCAGTCAGGGCACTGAAGCTTTCTTT.

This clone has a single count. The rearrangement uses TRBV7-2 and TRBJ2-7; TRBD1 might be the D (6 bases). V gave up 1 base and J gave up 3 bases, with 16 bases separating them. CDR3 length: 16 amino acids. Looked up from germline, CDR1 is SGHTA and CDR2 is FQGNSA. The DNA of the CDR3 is TGTGCCAGCAGCTTAGTTGGGGGACAAGCCCGCTACGAGCAGTACTTC. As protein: CASSLVGGQARYEQYF.